What follows describes a single TCR beta chain. Its specificity is not known. The PCR employed 60 Vbeta primers together with 13 Jbeta primers. Only in-frame clones appear in the TCRdb table, and some are missing; sequencing was by immunoSEQ multiplex PCR. The sample lists approximately 110,000 clones, under 80% occurring once. This CDR3 is 15 amino acids long. Trimming cost V 6 bases and J 4 bases; bases outside gene matches: 3. Germline V gives CDR1 MGHRA, CDR2 YSYEKL. The sample originates from a study of cytomegalovirus exposure and HLA in healthy donors. Study-wide background: Assignment to the Caucasian-associated ancestry cluster applied to approximately 80% of the approximately 360 genotyped donors.

Overall study results and limits: Beyond CMV serostatus, there was no information to go on about immune exposure. V- and J-gene trimming of TCR beta was linked (in a later analysis) to a missense DCLRE1C variant.

The chain recombines TRBV4-1 with TRBJ2-2, with 12 bases fitting TRBD2. This receptor was obtained from a woman in her sixties in good health and CMV-seropositive. The sample was PBMCs. This CDR3 reads CASRGTSGSTGELFF. CDR3 in DNA: TGCGCCAGCAGGGGGACTAGCGGGTCCACCGGGGAGCTGTTTTTT.